In this sample, the clone carrying this T cell receptor (beta chain) turned up once. TCRdb independently ran MiXCR on the PCR reads; one entry per CDR3 protein. The profile shows over 300,000 distinct CDR3 sequences, over 20% of them singletons. The source of the sample is a study of molecular identifiers for immune sequencing clone quantification. Trimming removed 4 bases from V and 1 base from J; junction bases left unmatched: 5. Germline V gives CDR1 MNHEY, CDR2 SVGEGT. CDR3 length: 15 amino acids. The chain uses TRBV6-2 or TRBV6-3 and TRBJ2-3, with TRBD2 identical over 7 bases. The receptor was derived from a human donor in good health. Some libraries in this study had Jurkat cell RNA spiked in. The specimen was naive CD8+ T cells from blood, with Jurkat cell RNA spiked in. Subset meaning: FACS-sorted CD8+CD4-CCR7+CD45RA+ naive T cells. CDR3 in DNA: TGTGCCAGCAGTTTTAGCGGGCCCCGCACAGATACGCAGTATTTT. This gives the protein CASSFSGPRTDTQYF.